This TCR beta chain came from a study of OX40 agonist ivuxolimab in advanced cancers. For the study at large: Ivuxolimab, an agonistic anti-OX40 (CD134) antibody, was given to patients.

General observations from the study: With doses of 0.1-3.0 mg/kg, partial responders showed among the lowest clonal expansion.

Using immunoSEQ multiplex PCR, the repertoire was profiled, and TCRdb retains in-frame clones only, with some absent. Of roughly 18,000 clones in the sample, 83% are singletons; the top ten hold around 15%. Germline V CDR1 and CDR2: SGDLS, YYNGEE. V gave up 0 bases and J gave up 5 bases, with 13 bases separating them. The CDR3 runs to 15 residues. Comments on this clone: Its cognate antigen is unknown.

This material consisted of CD4+ or CD8+ T cells sorted from blood, taken in a trial of the OX40 agonist ivuxolimab. This sequence joins TRBV9 and TRBJ2-3; D is possibly TRBD1 (7 bases). The clonotype comes from an adult with an advanced solid tumor such as melanoma, head and neck, liver or kidney cancer. CDR3 DNA sequence: TGTGCCAGCAGCGTAGTGCCAGGGGGACTAGATACGCAGTATTTT. Translation gives CASSVVPGGLDTQYF.